The present TCR beta chain was sequenced within a study of cytomegalovirus exposure and HLA in healthy donors. General study points: The authors later found HLA-associated TCR beta chains more clonally expanded than equally common others. What a later analysis reportedly showed was that an Asian-associated ancestry cluster had fewer N-insertions than the roughly 670-donor mean.

Per the germline V gene, CDR1 is SEHNR and CDR2 is FQNEAQ (reference sequence). The CDR3 extends over 14 amino acids. The V segment lost 2 bases and the J segment 5 bases; nucleotides outside the gene matches: 4. This clone has a single count. Its target is not known. PCR used 60 Vbeta primers and 13 Jbeta primers. The protocol was immunoSEQ multiplex PCR, while the TCRdb copy is restricted to in-frame clones and leaves out a portion. This table holds approximately 190,000 clones, approximately 84% found once. The study sampled nominally healthy donors, though unrecorded immune exposures were likely. Sequences were obtained from PBMCs. This receptor was identified in a woman aged 45-59 years in good health and CMV-seropositive. This rearrangement joins TRBV7-9 to TRBJ1-1; TRBD1 matches 8 bases. The CDR3 loop is CASSLPDRVTEAFF. For the CDR3, the DNA is TGTGCCAGCAGCTTACCGGACAGGGTGACTGAAGCTTTCTTT.